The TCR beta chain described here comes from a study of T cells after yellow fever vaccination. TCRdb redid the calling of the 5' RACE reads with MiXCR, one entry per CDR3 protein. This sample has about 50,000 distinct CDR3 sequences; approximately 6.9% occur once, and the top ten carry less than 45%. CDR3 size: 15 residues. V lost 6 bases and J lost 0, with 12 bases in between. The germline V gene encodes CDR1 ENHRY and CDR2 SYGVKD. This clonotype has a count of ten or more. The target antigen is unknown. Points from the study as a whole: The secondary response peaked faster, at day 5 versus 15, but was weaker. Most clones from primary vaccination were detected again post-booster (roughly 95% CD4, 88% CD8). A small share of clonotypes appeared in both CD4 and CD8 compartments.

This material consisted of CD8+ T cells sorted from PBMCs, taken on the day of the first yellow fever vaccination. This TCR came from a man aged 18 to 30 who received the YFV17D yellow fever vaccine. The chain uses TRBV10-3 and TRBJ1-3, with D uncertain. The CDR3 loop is CAISDSHSSGNTIYF. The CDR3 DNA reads TGTGCCATCAGCGACTCCCATAGCTCTGGAAACACCATATATTTT.